These T cell receptor beta chains were read from a single sample in a study of human T cells and chemical hapten exposure. A single record per CDR3 protein comes from TCRdb applying MiXCR to the RACE reads. This table holds around 250,000 distinct CDR3 sequences, over 8% found once. The specimen comprised whole blood, sampled in connection with sensitization to the hapten diphenylcyclopropenone (DPC). Source of these receptors: a middle-aged woman with alopecia areata. Some clones in this sample may be carry-over from other donors' samples. Each CDR3 is given with its conserved first and last residue. The D gene is left open where the match is weak. Clone sizes are given selectively: once, few, many, or a class where the clone is expanded.

CDR3 | DNA | J | V | D | size
CASSRLAGVSYEQYF | TGTGCCAGCAGTCGGCTAGCGGGAGTGTCCTACGAGCAGTACTTC | TRBJ2-7 | TRBV12-3/TRBV12-4 | TRBD2 | few
CASSAPGSTAYEQYF | TGTGCCAGCAGTGCCCCGGGATCAACCGCCTACGAGCAGTACTTC | TRBJ2-7 | TRBV28 | . | .
CASSHYSNQPQHF | TGTGCCAGCAGCCACTATAGCAATCAGCCCCAGCATTTT | TRBJ1-5 | TRBV28 | . | .
CASSPPLGGSGYGYTF | TGTGCCAGCAGTCCACCCTTAGGCGGGAGTGGCTATGGCTACACCTTC | TRBJ1-2 | TRBV28 | . | .
CASSYSGQGKASPLHF | TGTGCCAGCAGTTACTCCGGACAGGGGAAGGCATCACCCCTCCACTTT | TRBJ1-6 | TRBV6-5 | TRBD1 | few
CATLKGGRSYNEQFF | TGTGCCACCCTAAAGGGGGGCCGCTCCTACAATGAGCAGTTCTTC | TRBJ2-1 | TRBV28 | . | few
CASSTPQGDQPQHF | TGTGCCAGCAGTACCCCACAGGGGGATCAGCCCCAGCATTTT | TRBJ1-5 | TRBV6-6 | TRBD1 | .
CASSRRSGTVPSPLHF | TGTGCCAGCAGCAGAAGGAGCGGGACAGTACCTTCACCCCTCCACTTT | TRBJ1-6 | TRBV7-2 | TRBD1 | few
CASSLVGRRNNEQFF | TGTGCCAGCAGTTTAGTGGGCCGGAGGAACAATGAGCAGTTCTTC | TRBJ2-1 | TRBV28 | . | .
CASSLAGWGGQETQYF | TGCGCCAGCAGCTTGGCCGGATGGGGCGGACAAGAGACCCAGTACTTC | TRBJ2-5 | TRBV5-1 | . | once
CASSAGANYEQYF | TGTGCCAGCAGTGCCGGAGCTAACTACGAGCAGTACTTC | TRBJ2-7 | TRBV28 | . | few
CASTPGSPGSPLHF | TGTGCCAGCACCCCCGGGTCCCCCGGTTCACCCCTCCACTTT | TRBJ1-6 | TRBV5-6 | . | few
CASSKNPSRGTRSYNEQFF | TGTGCCAGCAGCAAAAACCCTAGCCGGGGAACCCGCTCCTACAATGAGCAGTTCTTC | TRBJ2-1 | TRBV21-1 | . | .
CASSLLWTGQETQYF | TGTGCCAGCAGTTTACTCTGGACAGGTCAAGAGACCCAGTACTTC | TRBJ2-5 | TRBV28 | TRBD1 | few
CASSTDPNQPQHF | TGTGCCAGCAGTACGGACCCTAATCAGCCCCAGCATTTT | TRBJ1-5 | TRBV27 | . | few
CASSFLPTGGADTQYF | TGTGCCAGCAGTTTTTTGCCGACAGGGGGCGCAGATACGCAGTATTTT | TRBJ2-3 | TRBV27 | TRBD1 | many
CASSLSGTNTEAFF | TGTGCCAGCAGTTTATCCGGGACGAACACTGAAGCTTTCTTT | TRBJ1-1 | TRBV28 | . | many